A single sample gave rise to the 3 T cell receptor beta chains below, sequenced in a study of control samples from healthy donors and cancer patients. Assay: immunoSEQ multiplex PCR; the TCRdb copy retains only in-frame clones and omits some. Of 75,000 to 80,000 clones listed, around 90% are singletons. The source material was PBMCs. The receptors come from a woman between 45 and 65 years old with colorectal cancer.

This clone was detected only once. V usage is TRBV6-5 and J usage is TRBJ2-5, with D possibly matching TRBD1 (5 bases). Trimming removed 5 bases at V and 4 bases at J, with 14 bases between. The CDR3 has 14 residues. Looked up from germline, CDR1 is MNHEY and CDR2 is SVGAGI. In nucleotides, the CDR3 is TGTGCCAGCAGTCAGGACACCAAGGGAGAGACCCAGTACTTC. It translates to CASSQDTKGETQYF.

This clone was found once. The chain links TRBV12-5 to TRBJ2-5; D is ambiguous. The CDR3 contains 12 residues. The germline CDR1 and CDR2 sequences are LGHNT and FRNRAP. Trimming cost V 9 bases and J 2 bases, with 10 bases left between them. CDR3 loop: CASSAAQETQYF. CDR3 in DNA: TGTGCTAGCTCGGCCGCGCAAGAGACCCAGTACTTC.

The V gene is TRBV14, the J gene TRBJ1-3, with D perhaps matching TRBD1 (6 bases). Germline lookup yields CDR1 SGHDN and CDR2 FVKESK. The germline V and J ends were trimmed by 0 bases and 5 bases, with 14 bases remaining between them. This CDR3 is built from 16 residues. CDR3 sequence (DNA): TGTGCCAGCAGCCAAGAAACGGGGGCGTATAGAAACACCATATATTTT. It codes for CASSQETGAYRNTIYF. Full variable domain (missing parts from reference TRBV14 and TRBJ1-3): EAGVTQFPSHSVIEKGQTVTLRCDPISGHDNLYWYRRVMGKEIKFLLHFVKESKQDESGMPNNRFLAERTGGTYSTLKVQPAELEDSGVYFCASSQETGAYRNTIYFGEGSWLTVV.